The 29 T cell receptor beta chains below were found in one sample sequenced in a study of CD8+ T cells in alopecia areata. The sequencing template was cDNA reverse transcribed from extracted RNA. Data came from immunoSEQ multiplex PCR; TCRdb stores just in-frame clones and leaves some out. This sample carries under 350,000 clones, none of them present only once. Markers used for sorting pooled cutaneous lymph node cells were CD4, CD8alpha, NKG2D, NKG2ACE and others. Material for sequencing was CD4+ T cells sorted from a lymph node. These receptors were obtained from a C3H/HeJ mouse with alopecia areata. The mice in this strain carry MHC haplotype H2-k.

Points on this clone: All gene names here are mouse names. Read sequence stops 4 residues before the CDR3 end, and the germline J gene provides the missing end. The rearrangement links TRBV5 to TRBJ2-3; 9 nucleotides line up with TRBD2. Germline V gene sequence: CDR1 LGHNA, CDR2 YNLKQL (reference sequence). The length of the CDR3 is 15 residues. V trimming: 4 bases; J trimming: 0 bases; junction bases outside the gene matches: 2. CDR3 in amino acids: CASSLGGQSAETLYF. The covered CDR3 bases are TGTGCCAGCAGCCTGGGGGGGCAGAGTGCAGAA.

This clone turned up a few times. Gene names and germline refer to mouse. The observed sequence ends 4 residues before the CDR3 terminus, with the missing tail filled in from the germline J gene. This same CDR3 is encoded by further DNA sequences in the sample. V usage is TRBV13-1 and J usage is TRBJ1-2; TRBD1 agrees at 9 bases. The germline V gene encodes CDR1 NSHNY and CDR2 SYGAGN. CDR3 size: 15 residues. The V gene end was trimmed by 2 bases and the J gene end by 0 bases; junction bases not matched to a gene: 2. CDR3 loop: CASSEDRGANSDYTF. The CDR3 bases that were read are TGTGCCAGCAGTGAGGACAGGGGTGCAAACTCC.

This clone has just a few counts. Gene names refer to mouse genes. The sequenced CDR3 bases are TGTGCCAGCAGTCTGAACAGGGGAAACACA. This sequence encodes CASSLNRGNT. The whole CDR3 sequence is CASSLNRGNTEVFF. This sequence joins TRBV24 and TRBJ1-1; 7 bases align to TRBD1. The CDR3 is cut off 4 residues early in the read; its end comes from the germline J gene. The CDR3 has 14 residues. Germline V gene data show CDR1 as KGHTA and CDR2 as FRNEEI. Trimming removed 2 bases from V and 1 base from J; junction bases left unmatched: 1.

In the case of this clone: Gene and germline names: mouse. CDR3 bases read: TGTGCCAGCAGCCAAGAGCAACAGGGCAGCTCC. Translation gives CASSQEQQGSS. The entire CDR3 sequence reads CASSQEQQGSSDYTF. The chain couples TRBV5 to TRBJ1-2; a weak D match, TRBD1 (6 bases). The read ends 4 residues before the CDR3 terminus; that terminus is restored from the germline J gene. Looked up from germline, CDR1 is LGHNA and CDR2 is YNLKQL (reference sequence). V gave up 0 bases and J gave up 4 bases, with 12 bases separating them. The CDR3 sequence is 15 residues long.

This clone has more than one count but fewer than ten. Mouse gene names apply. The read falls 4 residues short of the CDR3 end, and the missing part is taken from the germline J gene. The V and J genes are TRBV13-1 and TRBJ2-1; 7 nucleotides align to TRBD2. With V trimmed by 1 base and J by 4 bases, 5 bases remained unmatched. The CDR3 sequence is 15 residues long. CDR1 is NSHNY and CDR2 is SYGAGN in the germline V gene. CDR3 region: CASSDPLGGYAEQFF. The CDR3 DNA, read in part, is TGTGCCAGCAGTGATCCGCTTGGGGGGTATGCT.

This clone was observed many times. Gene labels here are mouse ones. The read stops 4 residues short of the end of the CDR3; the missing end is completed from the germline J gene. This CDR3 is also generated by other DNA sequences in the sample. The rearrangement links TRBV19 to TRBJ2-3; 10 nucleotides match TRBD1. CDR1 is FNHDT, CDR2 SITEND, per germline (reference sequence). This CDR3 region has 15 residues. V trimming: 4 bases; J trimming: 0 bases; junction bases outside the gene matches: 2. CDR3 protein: CASSRQGASAETLYF. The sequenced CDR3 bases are TGTGCCAGCAGTCGACAGGGGGCTAGTGCAGAA.

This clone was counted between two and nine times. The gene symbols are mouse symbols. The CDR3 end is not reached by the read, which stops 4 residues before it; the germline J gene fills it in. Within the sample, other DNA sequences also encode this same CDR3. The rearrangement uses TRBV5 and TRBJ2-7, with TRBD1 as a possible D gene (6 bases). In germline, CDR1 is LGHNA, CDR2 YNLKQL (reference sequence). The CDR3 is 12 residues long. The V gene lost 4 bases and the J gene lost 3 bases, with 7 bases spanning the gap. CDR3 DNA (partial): TGTGCCAGCAGCCTCAGGGGCTAT. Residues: CASSLRGY. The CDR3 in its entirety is CASSLRGYEQYF.

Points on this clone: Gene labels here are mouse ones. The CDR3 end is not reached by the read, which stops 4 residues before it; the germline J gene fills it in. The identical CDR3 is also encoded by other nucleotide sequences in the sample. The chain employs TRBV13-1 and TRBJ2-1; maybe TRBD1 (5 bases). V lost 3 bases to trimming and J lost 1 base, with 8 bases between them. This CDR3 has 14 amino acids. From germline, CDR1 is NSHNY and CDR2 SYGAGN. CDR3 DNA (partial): TGTGCCAGCAGTGGCCAGGGAAACTATGCT. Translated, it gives CASSGQGNYA. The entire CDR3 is CASSGQGNYAEQFF.

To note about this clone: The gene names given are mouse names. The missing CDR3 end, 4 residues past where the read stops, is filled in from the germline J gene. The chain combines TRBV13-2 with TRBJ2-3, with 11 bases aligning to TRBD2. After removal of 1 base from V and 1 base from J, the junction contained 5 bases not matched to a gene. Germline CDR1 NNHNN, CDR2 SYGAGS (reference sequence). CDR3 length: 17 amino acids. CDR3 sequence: CASGDRDWGRGAETLYF. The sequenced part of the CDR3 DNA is TGTGCCAGCGGTGATCGGGACTGGGGGCGGGGTGCAGAA.

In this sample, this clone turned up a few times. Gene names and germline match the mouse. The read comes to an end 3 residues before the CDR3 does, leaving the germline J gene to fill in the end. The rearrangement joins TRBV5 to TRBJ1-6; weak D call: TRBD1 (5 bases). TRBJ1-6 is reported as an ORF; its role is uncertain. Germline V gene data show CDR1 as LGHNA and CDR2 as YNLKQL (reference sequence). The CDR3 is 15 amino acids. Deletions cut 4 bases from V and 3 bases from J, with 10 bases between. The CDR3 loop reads CASSPQTDYNSPLYF. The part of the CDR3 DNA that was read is TGTGCCAGCAGCCCTCAGACAGACTATAATTCGCCC.

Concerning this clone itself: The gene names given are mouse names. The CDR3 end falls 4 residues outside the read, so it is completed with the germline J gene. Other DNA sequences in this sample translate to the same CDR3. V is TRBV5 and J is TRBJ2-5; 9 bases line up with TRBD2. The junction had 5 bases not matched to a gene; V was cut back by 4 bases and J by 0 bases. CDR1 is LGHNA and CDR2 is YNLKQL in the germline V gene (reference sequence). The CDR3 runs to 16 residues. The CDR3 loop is CASSPRLGVNQDTQYF. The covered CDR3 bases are TGTGCCAGCAGCCCCAGACTGGGGGTTAACCAAGAC.

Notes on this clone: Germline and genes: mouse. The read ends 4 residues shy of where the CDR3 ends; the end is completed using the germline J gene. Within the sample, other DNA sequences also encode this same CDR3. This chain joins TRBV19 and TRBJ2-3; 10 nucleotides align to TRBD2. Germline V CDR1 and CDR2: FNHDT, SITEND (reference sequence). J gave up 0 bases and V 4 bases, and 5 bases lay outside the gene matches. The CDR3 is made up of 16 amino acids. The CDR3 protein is CASSPRLGGSAETLYF. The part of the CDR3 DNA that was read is TGTGCCAGCAGTCCCCGACTGGGGGGTAGTGCAGAA.

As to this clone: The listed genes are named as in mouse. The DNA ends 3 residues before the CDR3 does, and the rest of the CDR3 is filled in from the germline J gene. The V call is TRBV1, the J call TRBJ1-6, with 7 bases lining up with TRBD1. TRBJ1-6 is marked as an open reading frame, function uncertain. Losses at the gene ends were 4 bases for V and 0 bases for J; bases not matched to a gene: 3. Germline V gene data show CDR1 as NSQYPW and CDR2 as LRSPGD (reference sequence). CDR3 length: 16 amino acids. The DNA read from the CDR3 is TGCACCTGCAGTGTCCGGGACAGTTCCTATAATTCGCCC. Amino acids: CTCSVRDSSYNSP. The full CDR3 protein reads CTCSVRDSSYNSPLYF.

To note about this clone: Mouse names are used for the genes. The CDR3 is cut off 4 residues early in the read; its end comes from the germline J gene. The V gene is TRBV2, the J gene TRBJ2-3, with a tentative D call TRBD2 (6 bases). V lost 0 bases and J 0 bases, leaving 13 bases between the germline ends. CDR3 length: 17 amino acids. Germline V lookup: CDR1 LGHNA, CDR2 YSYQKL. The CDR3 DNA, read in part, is TGTGCCAGCAGCCAAGATGCTGGGGTCCCTAGTGCAGAA. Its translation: CASSQDAGVPSAE. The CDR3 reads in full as CASSQDAGVPSAETLYF.

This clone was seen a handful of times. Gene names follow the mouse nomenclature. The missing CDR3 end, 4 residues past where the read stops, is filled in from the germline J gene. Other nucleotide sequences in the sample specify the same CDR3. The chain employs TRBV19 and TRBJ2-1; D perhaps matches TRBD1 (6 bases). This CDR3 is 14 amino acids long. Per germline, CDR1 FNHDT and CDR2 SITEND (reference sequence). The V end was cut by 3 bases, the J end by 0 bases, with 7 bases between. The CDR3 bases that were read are TGTGCCAGCAGTACACAGGGTAACTATGCT. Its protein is CASSTQGNYA. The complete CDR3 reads CASSTQGNYAEQFF.

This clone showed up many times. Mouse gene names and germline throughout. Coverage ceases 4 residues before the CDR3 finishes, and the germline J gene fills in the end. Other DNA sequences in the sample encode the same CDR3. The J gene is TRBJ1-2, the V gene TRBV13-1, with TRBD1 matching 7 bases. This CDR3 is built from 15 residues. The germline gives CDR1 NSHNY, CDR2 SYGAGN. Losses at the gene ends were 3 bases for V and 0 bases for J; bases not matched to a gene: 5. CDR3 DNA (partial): TGTGCCAGCAGTGGGGACGGGACAGCAAACTCC. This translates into CASSGDGTANS. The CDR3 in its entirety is CASSGDGTANSDYTF.

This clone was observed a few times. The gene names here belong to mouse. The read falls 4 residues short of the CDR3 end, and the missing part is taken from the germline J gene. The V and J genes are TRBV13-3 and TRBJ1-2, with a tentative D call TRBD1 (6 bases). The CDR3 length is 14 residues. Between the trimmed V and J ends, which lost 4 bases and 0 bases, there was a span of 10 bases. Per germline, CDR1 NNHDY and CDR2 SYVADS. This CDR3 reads CASSRTVANSDYTF. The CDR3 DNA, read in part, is TGTGCCAGCAGTAGGACAGTTGCAAACTCC.

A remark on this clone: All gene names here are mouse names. CDR3 DNA (partial): TGTGCCAGCAGTGATGCACAGGGGGAC. This gives the protein CASSDAQGD. The whole CDR3 is CASSDAQGDTQYF. The rearrangement joins TRBV13-1 to TRBJ2-5, with 7 positions matching TRBD1. The read gets to within 4 residues of the CDR3 end, and the germline J gene fills in the rest. CDR3 size: 13 residues. Germline CDR1 is NSHNY and CDR2 is SYGAGN.

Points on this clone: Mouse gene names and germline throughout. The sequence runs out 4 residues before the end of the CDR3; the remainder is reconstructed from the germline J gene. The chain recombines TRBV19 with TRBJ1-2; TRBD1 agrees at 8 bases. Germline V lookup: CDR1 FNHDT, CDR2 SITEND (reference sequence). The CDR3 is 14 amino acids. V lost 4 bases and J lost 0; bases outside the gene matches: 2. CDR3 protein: CASSWDRSNSDYTF. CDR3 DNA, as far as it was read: TGTGCCAGCAGTTGGGACAGGTCAAACTCC.

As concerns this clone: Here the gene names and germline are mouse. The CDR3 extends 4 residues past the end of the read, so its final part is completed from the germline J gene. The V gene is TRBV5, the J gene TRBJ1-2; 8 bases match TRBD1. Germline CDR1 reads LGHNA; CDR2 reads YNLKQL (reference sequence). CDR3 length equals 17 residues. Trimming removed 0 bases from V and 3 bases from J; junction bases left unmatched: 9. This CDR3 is CASSQDVAGGGDSDYTF. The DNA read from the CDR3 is TGTGCCAGCAGCCAAGATGTCGCAGGGGGCGGGGACTCC.

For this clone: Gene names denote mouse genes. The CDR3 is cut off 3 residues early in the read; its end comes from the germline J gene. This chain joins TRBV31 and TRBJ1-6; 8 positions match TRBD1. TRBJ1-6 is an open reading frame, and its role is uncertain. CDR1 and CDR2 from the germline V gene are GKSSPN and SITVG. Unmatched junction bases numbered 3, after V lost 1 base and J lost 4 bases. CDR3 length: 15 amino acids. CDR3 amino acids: CAWSPRQGYNSPLYF. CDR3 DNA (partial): TGTGCCTGGAGTCCGCGACAGGGGTATAATTCGCCC.

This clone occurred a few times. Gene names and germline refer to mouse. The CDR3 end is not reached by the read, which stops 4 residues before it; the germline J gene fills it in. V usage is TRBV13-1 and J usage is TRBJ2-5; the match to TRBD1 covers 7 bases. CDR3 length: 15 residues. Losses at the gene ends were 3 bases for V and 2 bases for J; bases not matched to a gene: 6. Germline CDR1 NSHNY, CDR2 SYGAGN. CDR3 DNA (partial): TGTGCCAGCAGTGCCTCACAGGGGACCCAAGAC. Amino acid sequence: CASSASQGTQD. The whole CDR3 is CASSASQGTQDTQYF.

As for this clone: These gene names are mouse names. The CDR3 protein is CAWSLQGRAEQFF. The covered CDR3 bases are TGTGCCTGGAGTCTACAGGGGAGGGCT. V gene TRBV31 combines with J gene TRBJ2-1; 7 bases match TRBD1. Sequencing ends 4 residues short of the CDR3 end; the germline J gene provides the rest. The CDR3 is 13 amino acids. The germline gives CDR1 GKSSPN, CDR2 SITVG.

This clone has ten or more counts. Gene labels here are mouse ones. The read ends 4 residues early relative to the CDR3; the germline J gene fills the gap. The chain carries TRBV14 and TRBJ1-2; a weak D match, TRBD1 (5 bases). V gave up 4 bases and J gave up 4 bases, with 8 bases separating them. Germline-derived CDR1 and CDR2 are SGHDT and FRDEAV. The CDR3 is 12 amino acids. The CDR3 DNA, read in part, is TGTGCCAGCAGTCCGACAGTCTCC. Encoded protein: CASSPTVS. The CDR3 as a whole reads CASSPTVSDYTF.

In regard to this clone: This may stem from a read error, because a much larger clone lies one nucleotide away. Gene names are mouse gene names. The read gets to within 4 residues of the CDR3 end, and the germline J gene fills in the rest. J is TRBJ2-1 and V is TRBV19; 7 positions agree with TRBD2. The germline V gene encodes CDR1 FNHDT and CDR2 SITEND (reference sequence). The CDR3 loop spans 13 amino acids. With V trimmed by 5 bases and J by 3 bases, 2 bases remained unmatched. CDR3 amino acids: CASRAGGYAEQFF. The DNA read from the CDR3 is TGTGCCAGCAGGGCTGGGGGCTATGCT.

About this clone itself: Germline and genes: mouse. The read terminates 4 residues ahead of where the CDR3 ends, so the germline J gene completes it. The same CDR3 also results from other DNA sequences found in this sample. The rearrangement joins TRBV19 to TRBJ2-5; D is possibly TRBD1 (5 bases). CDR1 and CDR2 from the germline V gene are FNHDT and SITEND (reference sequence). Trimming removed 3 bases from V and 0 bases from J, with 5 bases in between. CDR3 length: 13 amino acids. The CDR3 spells CASSKGNQDTQYF. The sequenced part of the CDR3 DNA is TGTGCCAGCAGTAAGGGGAACCAAGAC.

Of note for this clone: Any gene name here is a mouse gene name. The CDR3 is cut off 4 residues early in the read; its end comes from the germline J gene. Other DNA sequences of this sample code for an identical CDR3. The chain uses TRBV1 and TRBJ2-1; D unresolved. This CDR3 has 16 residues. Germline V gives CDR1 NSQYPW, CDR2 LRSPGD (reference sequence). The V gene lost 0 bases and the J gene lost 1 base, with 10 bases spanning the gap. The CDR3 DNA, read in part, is TGCACCTGCAGTGCAGATCTAGGGTCAAACTATGCT. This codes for CTCSADLGSNYA. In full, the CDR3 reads CTCSADLGSNYAEQFF.

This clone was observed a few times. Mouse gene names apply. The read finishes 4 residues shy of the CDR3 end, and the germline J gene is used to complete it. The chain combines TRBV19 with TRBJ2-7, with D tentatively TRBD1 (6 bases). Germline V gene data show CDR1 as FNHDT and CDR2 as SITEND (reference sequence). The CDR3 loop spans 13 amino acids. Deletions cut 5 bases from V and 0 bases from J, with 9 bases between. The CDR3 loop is CASRTGFSYEQYF. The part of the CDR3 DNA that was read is TGTGCCAGCAGAACAGGGTTCTCCTAT. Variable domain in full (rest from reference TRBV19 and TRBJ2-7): GGIITQTPKFLIGQEGQKLTLKCQQNFNHDTMYWYRQDSGKGLRLIYYSITENDLQKGDLSEGYDASREKKSSFSLTVTSAQKNEMAVFLCASRTGFSYEQYFGPGTRLTVL.

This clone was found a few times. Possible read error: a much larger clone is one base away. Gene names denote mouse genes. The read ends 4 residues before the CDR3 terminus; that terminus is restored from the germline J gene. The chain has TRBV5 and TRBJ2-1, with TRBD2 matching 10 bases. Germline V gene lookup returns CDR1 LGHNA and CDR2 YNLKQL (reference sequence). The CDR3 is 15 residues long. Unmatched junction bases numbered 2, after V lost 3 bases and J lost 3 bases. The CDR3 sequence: CASSHDWGVYAEQFF. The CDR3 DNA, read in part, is TGTGCCAGCAGCCACGACTGGGGGGTCTATGCT.